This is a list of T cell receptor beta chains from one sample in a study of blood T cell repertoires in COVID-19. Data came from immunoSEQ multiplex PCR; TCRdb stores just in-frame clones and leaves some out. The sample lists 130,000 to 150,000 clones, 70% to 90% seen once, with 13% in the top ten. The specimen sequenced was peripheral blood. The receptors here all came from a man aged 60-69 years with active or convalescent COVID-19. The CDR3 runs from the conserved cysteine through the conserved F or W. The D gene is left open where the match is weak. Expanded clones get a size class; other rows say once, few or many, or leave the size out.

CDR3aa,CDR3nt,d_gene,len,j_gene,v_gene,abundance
CASSQKSSGPPYEQYF,TGTGCCAGCAGCCAAAAGTCTAGCGGTCCACCCTACGAGCAGTACTTC,TRBD2,16,TRBJ2-7,TRBV4-2,NA
CASSVNSGSWGEQYF,TGCGCCAGCAGCGTCAATAGCGGGAGCTGGGGCGAGCAGTACTTC,TRBD2,15,TRBJ2-7,TRBV5-1,few
CASSAQQGNQPQHF,TGTGCCAGTAGTGCCCAACAGGGAAATCAGCCCCAGCATTTT,NA,14,TRBJ1-5,TRBV19,NA
CASSSDRGGQPQHF,TGTGCCAGCAGCTCGGACAGGGGAGGTCAGCCCCAGCATTTT,TRBD1,14,TRBJ1-5,TRBV7-2,NA
CASSLFSPGGPSGNTIYF,TGTGCCAGCAGTTTATTCTCCCCGGGGGGCCCCTCTGGAAACACCATATATTTT,NA,18,TRBJ1-3,TRBV28,NA
CASRELAGVNEQFF,TGTGCCAGCAGGGAACTAGCGGGAGTAAATGAGCAGTTCTTC,TRBD2,14,TRBJ2-1,TRBV2,once
CATSDFTVNYGYTF,TGTGCCACCAGTGATTTCACAGTAAACTATGGCTACACCTTC,NA,14,TRBJ1-2,TRBV24-1,NA
CASSLGGDTDTQYF,TGTGCCAGCAGCTTAGGGGGCGACACAGATACGCAGTATTTT,NA,14,TRBJ2-3,TRBV11-3,NA
CAWSVWGRTPGNTIYF,TGTGCCTGGAGTGTCTGGGGCAGAACCCCTGGAAACACCATATATTTT,NA,16,TRBJ1-3,TRBV30,NA
CASSGGLTGTGHTEAFF,TGTGCCAGCAGCGGGGGACTTACCGGGACAGGCCACACTGAAGCTTTCTTT,TRBD1,17,TRBJ1-1,TRBV7-8,NA
CASSAPLLAGEGDTQYF,TGTGCCAGCAGCGCGCCCCTACTAGCGGGAGAGGGAGATACGCAGTATTTT,TRBD2,17,TRBJ2-3,TRBV9,NA